The clone carrying this TCR beta chain has ten or more counts. Time point noted: patch test 3, about 24 weeks after DPC sensitization. Stated treatment: therapeutic diphenylcyclopropenone sensitization with weekly scalp DPC. The library attached unique molecular identifiers to individual cDNA molecules. TCRdb redid the calling of the RACE reads with MiXCR, one entry per CDR3 protein. The profile shows tens of thousands of distinct CDR3 sequences, roughly 10% of them singletons. This record belongs to a study of human T cells and chemical hapten exposure. Background on the study: In the sensitization step, 2% DPC was placed on approximately 2 cm by approximately 2 cm of upper inner arm skin. Mostly female, the patients presented with alopecia areata, totalis or universalis. Minor volume differences among pooled libraries chiefly drove per-sample TCR yield variation.

This CDR3 contains 15 residues. V was shortened by 0 bases and J by 0 bases, with 6 bases between the two germline ends. Germline loops: CDR1 SGHRS, CDR2 YFSETQ. Specimen: whole blood, collected in connection with sensitization to the hapten diphenylcyclopropenone (DPC). This TCR came from a woman in her forties or fifties with alopecia areata. Some clones in this sample may be carry-over from other donors' samples. The chain carries TRBV5-1 and TRBJ1-4; D unclear. CDR3: CASSLAGPTNEKLFF. The CDR3 DNA reads TGCGCCAGCAGCTTGGCCGGACCAACTAATGAAAAACTGTTTTTT.